This entry concerns a single TCR beta chain. The target antigen is unknown. This CDR3 is built from 15 residues. Trimming shortened V by 5 bases and J by 0 bases, and 12 bases separated the two germline ends. Germline CDR1 and CDR2: SGHRS and YFSETQ. These data come from a study of regulatory T cells. Autoimmunity was present in every CD3G-deficient patient, worse in two. Study-wide results and limits: Hydrophobic residues at CDR3 positions 6 and 7 were enriched in conventional CD4+ T cells of CD3G-deficient patients.

The primer mix had 52 TRBV and 13 TRBJ primers. Produced via immunoSEQ multiplex PCR; TCRdb's table is partial and in-frame only. The sample has 30,000 to 40,000 clones; 85% to 95% are singletons. V gene TRBV5-1 combines with J gene TRBJ2-1, with no clear D. The clonotype was recovered from a child aged 2-9 years with CD3G deficiency. The sequencing sample was made of conventional CD4+ T cells sorted from blood. CDR3 amino acids: CASSPEPGSYNEQFF. The CDR3 region has the DNA TGCGCCAGCAGTCCCGAACCGGGCTCCTACAATGAGCAGTTCTTC.